These 9 T cell receptor beta chains came from one sample sequenced in a study of a mutant IDH1 vaccine in newly diagnosed glioma (dated by TCRdb to 2020 to 2023). The method was the immunoSEQ multiplex PCR assay. What TCRdb holds here is the immuneACCESS table cut down to in-frame rearrangements. Part of the clones is not present; checked against another copy, under half of the missing clones reflect an unresolved V gene, and the others are unexplained. The sample records about 54,000 clones, about four fifths of which are singletons. Clones ranked in the top ten supply approximately 19% of the sample. The sample's time point label, in plain terms: baseline, week 1 (first vaccination visit). Per the publication, the treatment or condition label means: pre-vaccination baseline after standard-of-care therapy. The source material was PBMCs, sampled from a glioma patient treated with radiotherapy, temozolomide or both. These receptors originate from a man in his late teens or twenties with glioma.

The gene calls are TRBV19 and TRBJ2-1; 9 positions match TRBD2. Germline loops: CDR1 LNHDA, CDR2 SQIVND (reference sequence). V trimming: 1 base; J trimming: 7 bases; junction bases outside the gene matches: 11. The CDR3 totals 17 residues. CDR3 amino acids: CASSIGWGGRAGNEQFF. DNA for the CDR3: TGTGCCAGTAGTATAGGATGGGGCGGGAGGGCCGGGAATGAGCAGTTCTTC.

CDR3 sequence reads: CASSYRGQSHYEQYF. The CDR3 region has the DNA TGTGCCAGCAGCTACCGAGGACAGAGCCACTACGAGCAGTACTTC. The V gene is TRBV7-9, the J gene TRBJ2-7, with TRBD1 as a possible D gene (6 bases). Germline loops: CDR1 SEHNR, CDR2 FQNEAQ (reference sequence). The V end was cut by 4 bases, the J end by 3 bases, with 16 bases between. This CDR3 comprises 15 residues.

The chain recombines TRBV16 with TRBJ2-1; TRBD2 matches at 10 bases. CDR3 size: 15 residues. Germline V gene data show CDR1 as KGHSY and CDR2 as FQNENV. Trimming at V came to 4 bases and at J to 4 bases, leaving 4 bases not matched to a gene. CDR3 loop: CASSPLAGDYNEQFF. CDR3 coding DNA: TGTGCCAGCAGCCCCCTAGCGGGGGATTACAATGAGCAGTTCTTC.

This clone came up a few times. The chain uses TRBV15 and TRBJ1-5; D gene uncertain. The CDR3 totals 14 residues. Germline V gene lookup returns CDR1 LNHNV and CDR2 YYDKDF (reference sequence). The germline V and J ends were trimmed by 0 bases and 9 bases, with 12 bases remaining between them. In nucleotides, the CDR3 is TGTGCCACCAGCAGAGATTCCGGGGAGAGGCCCCAGCATTTT. Its translation is CATSRDSGERPQHF.

The chain recombines TRBV9 with TRBJ2-1, with 7 nucleotides matching TRBD1. Germline-derived CDR1 and CDR2 are SGDLS and YYNGEE. CDR3 length: 13 residues. V shed 3 bases, J shed 9 bases, and the junction held 6 bases outside the gene matches. CDR3 nucleotides: TGTGCCAGCAGCGCACTTACAGGGGTTGAGCAGTTCTTC. Translating it yields CASSALTGVEQFF.

The rearrangement links TRBV6-5 to TRBJ1-1; no firm D call. V was pared by 0 bases and J by 2 bases, with 13 bases between. CDR3 size: 16 residues. CDR1 and CDR2 (germline): MNHEY, SVGAGI. CDR3 bases: TGTGCCAGCAGTTACTCCCTCCGTCGGCTCAACACTGAAGCTTTCTTT. Translation gives CASSYSLRRLNTEAFF.

The genes are TRBV25-1 and TRBJ1-6, with 7 positions matching TRBD1. The CDR3 contains 16 residues. Germline CDR1 is MGHDK and CDR2 is SYGVNS. V shed 6 bases and J 5 bases; nucleotides not matched to a gene: 10. In DNA form, the CDR3 reads TGTGCCAGCAGCCTCACAGGGGTTCCCCATAATTCACCCCTCCACTTT. Translating it yields CASSLTGVPHNSPLHF.

This chain links TRBV19 with TRBJ2-2; 7 nucleotides match TRBD1. V dropped 3 bases and J dropped 1; count of bases not matched to a gene: 5. Germline CDR1 reads LNHDA; CDR2 reads SQIVND (reference sequence). The CDR3 has 16 amino acids. The CDR3 DNA reads TGTGCCAGTAGTATTCAGGACAGGTTGAACACCGGGGAGCTGTTTTTT. Translated, it gives CASSIQDRLNTGELFF.

This rearrangement joins TRBV30 to TRBJ1-6; D unclear. Germline CDR1 is GTSNPN and CDR2 is SVGIG (reference sequence). The CDR3 covers 9 residues. This chain's CDR3 is CGINSPLHF. The CDR3 DNA sequence: TGTGGAATCAATTCACCCCTCCACTTT. The variable domain in full, with the rest retrieved from reference TRBV30 and TRBJ1-6, is SQTIHQWPATLVQPVGSPLSLECTVEGTSNPNLYWYRQAAGRGLQLLFYSVGIGQISSEVPQNLSASRPQDRQFILSSKKLLLSDSGFYLCGINSPLHFGNGTRLTVT.